One and the same sample provided the 2 T cell receptor beta chains below, sequenced in a study of shared clonotypes between healthy human individuals. Libraries were prepared by immunoSEQ multiplex PCR; TCRdb keeps only in-frame clonotypes and omits some of them. Altogether roughly 1 million clones are present, about 77% being singletons, with the ten largest covering about 1.5%. Sequencing was carried out using memory CD4+ T cells sorted from blood. Documented subset: CD45RA-negative fraction. The source of these receptors is a man younger than 35 in good health.

This chain connects TRBV10-1 to TRBJ1-6; D is perhaps TRBD1 (5 bases). Germline V gene lookup returns CDR1 WNHNN and CDR2 SYGVQD (reference sequence). The V gene lost 8 bases and the J gene lost 7 bases, with 12 bases spanning the gap. This CDR3 region has 13 residues. The CDR3 region has the DNA TGCGCCAGCCGCGCAGGGTGGAATTCACCCCTCCACTTT. This sequence encodes CASRAGWNSPLHF.

This chain uses TRBV5-4 with TRBJ2-2; D remains ambiguous. The germline gives CDR1 SGHNT, CDR2 YYREEE (reference sequence). The V gene lost 0 bases and the J gene lost 6 bases, with 9 bases spanning the gap. The CDR3 spans 14 residues. The CDR3 DNA is TGTGCCAGCAGCTTGGGTCTTCCGGCCGGGGAGCTGTTTTTT. It is translated as CASSLGLPAGELFF.